The entry below gives a single T cell receptor (beta chain) sequence along with its context. The CDR3 has 19 residues. Germline CDR1 and CDR2: MDHEN and SYDVKM. With 1 base removed from V and 0 bases from J, the gap between germline ends came to 19 bases. These data belong to a study of blood T cell repertoires in COVID-19. Study overall: The cDNA or gDNA used as material had been derived from T cells, B-cell-depleted T cells, or PBMCs.

How the authors handled the data: Estimation of nucleated cell counts was performed using reference gene primer amplification. TCRdb's copy holds only in-frame clones and misses some; the assay was immunoSEQ multiplex PCR. V, J and clone size were drawn from that table, and D and trimming were deduced from the DNA. The repertoire holds approximately 210,000 clones, with approximately 90% as singletons. The chain links TRBV28 to TRBJ1-5; tentatively, D is TRBD1 (5 bases). The specimen was peripheral blood. The sequence came from a man between 25 and 39 years old with acute or convalescent COVID-19. CDR3 region: CASSLYFGGGVYSNQPQHF. CDR3 nucleotide sequence: TGTGCCAGCAGTTTATACTTCGGGGGAGGGGTCTATAGCAATCAGCCCCAGCATTTT. Looking up the rest from reference TRBV28 and TRBJ1-5 gives the full variable domain: DVKVTQSSRYLVKRTGEKVFLECVQDMDHENMFWYRQDPGLGLRLIYFSYDVKMKEKGDIPEGYSVSREKKERFSLILESASTNQTSMYLCASSLYFGGGVYSNQPQHFGDGTRLSIL.